In its sample, the clone carrying this TCR beta chain was seen a few times. Its antigen is unidentified. This entry belongs to a study of response to subunit inactivated influenza vaccine. CDR3 length: 15 amino acids. Losses at the gene ends were 3 bases for V and 10 bases for J; bases not matched to a gene: 10. CDR1 is SGHTA and CDR2 is FQGNSA in the germline V gene. A single record per CDR3 protein comes from TCRdb applying MiXCR to the RT-PCR reads. The profile shows about 520,000 distinct CDR3 sequences, 25% of them singletons. Study observations and caveats: New T cells are recruited in small numbers by each seasonal influenza vaccination, according to the authors' suggestion.

This TCR was sampled from a man in his forties or fifties who received an inactivated influenza vaccine. The material was CD4+ T cells sorted from PBMCs, obtained 4 to 6 days after vaccination. The chain links TRBV7-2 to TRBJ2-3; 10 positions agree with TRBD1. The DNA of the CDR3 is TGTGCCAGCAGCTTGGGACAGGGGTCTCTCGGTGCGCAGTATTTT. Its translation is CASSLGQGSLGAQYF. Based on the CDR3 plus reference TRBV7-2 and TRBJ2-3, the full variable domain is GAGVSQSPSNKVTEKGKDVELRCDPISGHTALYWYRQSLGQGLEFLIYFQGNSAPDKSGLPSDRFSAERTGGSVSTLTIQRTQQEDSAVYLCASSLGQGSLGAQYFGPGTRLTVL.